A single T cell receptor beta chain is shown here with its context. Antigen specificity is unknown. PCR involved 60 Vbeta and 13 Jbeta primers. TCRdb's copy holds only in-frame clones and misses some; the assay was immunoSEQ multiplex PCR. The table has more than 65,000 clones, over 70% seen once. This specimen comes from a study of cytomegalovirus exposure and HLA in healthy donors. Study findings and constraints: Most CMV-associated TCR beta chains were later found to appear HLA-restricted. Highest at DRB1 and lowest at HLA-C, TCR association rates differed among HLA loci in a later analysis. As confirmed in vitro, a few CMV-associated chains were specific for CMV antigens. The authors listed 180 or so TCR beta chains as cytomegalovirus-associated.

CDR1 and CDR2 from the germline V gene are SGHTA and FQGNSA. The CDR3 covers 14 residues. V gave up 7 bases and J gave up 1 base; unmatched junction bases: 4. This clonotype was obtained from a man in his late teens or twenties in good health and CMV-seropositive. Specimen: PBMCs. The rearrangement uses TRBV7-2 and TRBJ2-1; 7 nucleotides align to TRBD2. The CDR3 DNA is TGTGCCAGCAAGCCGGGGGGATCCTACAATGAGCAGTTCTTC. This sequence encodes CASKPGGSYNEQFF.